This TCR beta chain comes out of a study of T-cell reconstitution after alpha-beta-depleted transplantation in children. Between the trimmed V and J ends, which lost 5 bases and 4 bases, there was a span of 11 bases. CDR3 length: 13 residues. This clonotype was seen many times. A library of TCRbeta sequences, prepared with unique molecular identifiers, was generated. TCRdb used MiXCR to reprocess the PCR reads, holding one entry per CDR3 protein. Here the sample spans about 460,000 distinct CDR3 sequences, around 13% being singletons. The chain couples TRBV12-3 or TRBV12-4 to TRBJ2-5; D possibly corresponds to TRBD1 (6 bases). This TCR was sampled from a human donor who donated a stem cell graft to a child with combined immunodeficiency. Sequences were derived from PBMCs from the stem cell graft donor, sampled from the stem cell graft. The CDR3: CASSPTGPETQYF. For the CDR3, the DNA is TGTGCCAGCAGTCCGACAGGCCCAGAGACCCAGTACTTC.